This T cell receptor (beta chain) originates from a study of shared clonotypes between healthy human individuals. Across the whole study: Each donor's CD8 memory used one plate, CD8 naive two, each CD4 subset three.

The repertoire was sequenced with immunoSEQ multiplex PCR; TCRdb's copy has only in-frame clones and lacks some. The sample includes roughly 1.4 million clones, about 98.5% of them seen just once. Germline V lookup: CDR1 LGHNT, CDR2 FRNRAP. Trimming left V 2 bases short and J 2 bases short, with 13 bases between. The CDR3 is made up of 15 amino acids. The material sequenced was naive CD4+ T cells sorted from blood. Subset noted: CD45RA+ positively selected. This rearrangement joins TRBV12-5 to TRBJ2-7; D call uncertain. This receptor was identified in a man aged 30 to 45 in good health. In DNA form, the CDR3 reads TGTGCTAGTGGTTTGAGGTTGACTGCACCCTACGAGCAGTACTTC. This codes for CASGLRLTAPYEQYF. The full variable domain, with the rest looked up from reference TRBV12-5 and TRBJ2-7, is DARVTQTPRHKVTEMGQEVTMRCQPILGHNTVFWYRQTMMQGLELLAYFRNRAPLDDSGMPKDRFSAEMPDATLATLKIQPSEPRDSAVYFCASGLRLTAPYEQYFGPGTRLTVT.